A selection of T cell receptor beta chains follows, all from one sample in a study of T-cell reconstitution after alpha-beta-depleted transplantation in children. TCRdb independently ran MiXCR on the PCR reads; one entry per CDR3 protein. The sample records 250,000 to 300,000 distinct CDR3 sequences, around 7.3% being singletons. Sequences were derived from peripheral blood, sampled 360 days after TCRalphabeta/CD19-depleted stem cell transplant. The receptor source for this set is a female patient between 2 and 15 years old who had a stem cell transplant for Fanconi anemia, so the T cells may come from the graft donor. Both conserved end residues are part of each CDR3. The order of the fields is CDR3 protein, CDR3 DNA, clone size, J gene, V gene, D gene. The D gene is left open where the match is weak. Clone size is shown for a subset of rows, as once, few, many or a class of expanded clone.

CDR3aa: CATSRVNNEQFF
CDR3nt: TGTGCCACCAGCAGAGTTAACAATGAGCAGTTCTTC
abundance: many
j_gene: TRBJ2-1
v_gene: TRBV15
d_gene: -

CDR3aa: CASSPGHSSSYNEQFF
CDR3nt: TGTGCCAGCAGCCCCGGACACTCGAGCTCCTACAATGAGCAGTTCTTC
abundance: many
j_gene: TRBJ2-1
v_gene: TRBV7-7
d_gene: -

CDR3aa: CASSFDESNSPLHF
CDR3nt: TGTGCCAGCAGCTTTGATGAAAGCAATTCACCCCTCCACTTT
abundance: -
j_gene: TRBJ1-6
v_gene: TRBV5-8
d_gene: -

CDR3aa: CASSYWDRGGDEQYF
CDR3nt: TGTGCCAGCAGTTACTGGGACAGGGGAGGGGACGAGCAGTACTTC
abundance: many
j_gene: TRBJ2-7
v_gene: TRBV6-5
d_gene: TRBD1

CDR3aa: CASSRTELYEQYF
CDR3nt: TGCGCCAGCAGCCGGACAGAGCTCTACGAGCAGTACTTC
abundance: many
j_gene: TRBJ2-7
v_gene: TRBV5-1
d_gene: -

CDR3aa: CASSLWGQGYNEQFF
CDR3nt: TGTGCCAGCAGCTTGTGGGGACAGGGATACAATGAGCAGTTCTTC
abundance: few
j_gene: TRBJ2-1
v_gene: TRBV7-6
d_gene: TRBD1

CDR3aa: CSARAGTVNTEAFF
CDR3nt: TGCAGTGCTAGAGCCGGGACAGTGAACACTGAAGCTTTCTTT
abundance: many
j_gene: TRBJ1-1
v_gene: TRBV20-1
d_gene: TRBD1

CDR3aa: CASSPPSGGITYEQYF
CDR3nt: TGTGCCAGCAGCCCCCCCAGCGGGGGGATAACCTACGAGCAGTACTTC
abundance: -
j_gene: TRBJ2-7
v_gene: TRBV6-2/TRBV6-3
d_gene: TRBD2

CDR3aa: CASSYSKVYGSEAFF
CDR3nt: TGTGCCAGCAGTTACTCGAAAGTATACGGGTCTGAAGCTTTCTTT
abundance: few
j_gene: TRBJ1-1
v_gene: TRBV6-5
d_gene: -

CDR3aa: CASSQTGTGQETQYF
CDR3nt: TGTGCCAGCAGCCAGACCGGGACAGGGCAAGAGACCCAGTACTTC
abundance: -
j_gene: TRBJ2-5
v_gene: TRBV3-1
d_gene: TRBD1

CDR3aa: CAIGSGASAHQETQYF
CDR3nt: TGTGCCATCGGGTCCGGGGCTAGCGCCCACCAAGAGACCCAGTACTTC
abundance: many
j_gene: TRBJ2-5
v_gene: TRBV10-3
d_gene: -

CDR3aa: CASSQAGTSGSLNSANEQFF
CDR3nt: TGTGCCAGCAGCCAAGCAGGGACTAGCGGGAGTCTTAATTCCGCCAATGAGCAGTTCTTC
abundance: many
j_gene: TRBJ2-1
v_gene: TRBV4-2
d_gene: TRBD2

CDR3aa: CASSPNTGNMNTEAFF
CDR3nt: TGTGCCAGCTCACCAAACACAGGAAATATGAACACTGAAGCTTTCTTT
abundance: -
j_gene: TRBJ1-1
v_gene: TRBV18
d_gene: -

CDR3aa: CAISEGPSSLSAYEQYF
CDR3nt: TGTGCCATCAGTGAGGGCCCCTCTAGCTTAAGTGCCTACGAGCAGTACTTC
abundance: many
j_gene: TRBJ2-7
v_gene: TRBV10-3
d_gene: -

CDR3aa: CASSPPGGSTFF
CDR3nt: TGTGCCAGCAGCCCCCCAGGAGGGTCCACGTTCTTC
abundance: many
j_gene: TRBJ2-1
v_gene: TRBV28
d_gene: -

CDR3aa: CASSLYDTEAFF
CDR3nt: TGTGCCAGCAGCTTATACGACACTGAAGCTTTCTTT
abundance: many
j_gene: TRBJ1-1
v_gene: TRBV7-9
d_gene: -

CDR3aa: CASSLVGNGGTEAFF
CDR3nt: TGCGCCAGCAGCCTGGTAGGGAATGGCGGCACTGAAGCTTTCTTT
abundance: many
j_gene: TRBJ1-1
v_gene: TRBV5-1
d_gene: -

CDR3aa: CSARDQYGYTF
CDR3nt: TGCAGTGCTAGAGATCAGTATGGCTACACCTTC
abundance: many
j_gene: TRBJ1-2
v_gene: TRBV20-1
d_gene: -

CDR3aa: CSVIRAGGIERAKNIQYF
CDR3nt: TGCAGCGTTATCCGAGCGGGGGGCATCGAACGAGCCAAAAACATTCAGTACTTC
abundance: many
j_gene: TRBJ2-4
v_gene: TRBV29-1
d_gene: TRBD2

CDR3aa: CSVFRTGTGEQFF
CDR3nt: TGCAGCGTCTTTAGGACAGGGACGGGTGAGCAGTTCTTC
abundance: many
j_gene: TRBJ2-1
v_gene: TRBV29-1
d_gene: TRBD1

CDR3aa: CASSSYSHFNENTEAFF
CDR3nt: TGCGCCAGCAGCTCCTACAGCCACTTTAACGAGAACACTGAAGCTTTCTTT
abundance: few
j_gene: TRBJ1-1
v_gene: TRBV5-1
d_gene: -

CDR3aa: CASSLALGGYNEQFF
CDR3nt: TGTGCCAGCAGCTTGGCGCTAGGAGGATACAATGAGCAGTTCTTC
abundance: many
j_gene: TRBJ2-1
v_gene: TRBV5-6
d_gene: -

CDR3aa: CASSYSPGLNTDTQYF
CDR3nt: TGTGCCAGCAGTTACTCCCCAGGGTTAAACACAGATACGCAGTATTTT
abundance: many
j_gene: TRBJ2-3
v_gene: TRBV6-5
d_gene: -

CDR3aa: CASSSGTDYNEQFF
CDR3nt: TGCGCCAGCAGCTCTGGGACAGACTACAATGAGCAGTTCTTC
abundance: many
j_gene: TRBJ2-1
v_gene: TRBV5-1
d_gene: TRBD1

CDR3aa: CASSLVNGGTEAFF
CDR3nt: TGCGCCAGCAGCTTGGTTAATGGGGGAACTGAAGCTTTCTTT
abundance: many
j_gene: TRBJ1-1
v_gene: TRBV5-1
d_gene: -

CDR3aa: CASSPPGPPGTEAFF
CDR3nt: TGTGCCAGCTCACCACCGGGTCCCCCCGGCACTGAAGCTTTCTTT
abundance: few
j_gene: TRBJ1-1
v_gene: TRBV18
d_gene: -

CDR3aa: CASSLYGDTQYF
CDR3nt: TGTGCCAGCAGCTTATACGGAGATACGCAGTATTTT
abundance: many
j_gene: TRBJ2-3
v_gene: TRBV12-3/TRBV12-4
d_gene: -

CDR3aa: CASSLGGSSYNEQFF
CDR3nt: TGCGCCAGCAGCTTGGGAGGGAGCTCCTACAATGAGCAGTTCTTC
abundance: many
j_gene: TRBJ2-1
v_gene: TRBV5-1
d_gene: -

CDR3aa: CSARDSEAFF
CDR3nt: TGCAGTGCTCGGGACAGCGAAGCTTTCTTT
abundance: many
j_gene: TRBJ1-1
v_gene: TRBV20-1
d_gene: TRBD1

CDR3aa: CASSVRARDYTDTQYF
CDR3nt: TGTGCCAGCAGCGTCCGAGCCCGGGACTACACAGATACGCAGTATTTT
abundance: few
j_gene: TRBJ2-3
v_gene: TRBV9
d_gene: TRBD2

CDR3aa: CASSGDRGDLYEQYF
CDR3nt: TGCGCCAGCAGCGGGGACAGGGGAGACCTTTACGAGCAGTACTTC
abundance: few
j_gene: TRBJ2-7
v_gene: TRBV5-1
d_gene: TRBD1

CDR3aa: CASSSVGTGGSGNTIYF
CDR3nt: TGTGCCAGCAGTTCCGTCGGGACAGGGGGCTCTGGAAACACCATATATTTT
abundance: many
j_gene: TRBJ1-3
v_gene: TRBV12-3/TRBV12-4
d_gene: TRBD1

CDR3aa: CASSLASGSTYEQYF
CDR3nt: TGTGCCAGCAGCTTAGCTAGCGGGTCCACCTACGAGCAGTACTTC
abundance: many
j_gene: TRBJ2-7
v_gene: TRBV7-2
d_gene: TRBD2

CDR3aa: CSVDEGMAEKLFF
CDR3nt: TGCAGCGTTGACGAGGGTATGGCTGAAAAACTGTTTTTT
abundance: many
j_gene: TRBJ1-4
v_gene: TRBV29-1
d_gene: -

CDR3aa: CASSPYDRGGTEAFF
CDR3nt: TGTGCCAGCAGCCCGTACGACAGGGGGGGAACTGAAGCTTTCTTT
abundance: many
j_gene: TRBJ1-1
v_gene: TRBV7-8
d_gene: TRBD1

CDR3aa: CASSPYLKKNTEAFF
CDR3nt: TGTGCCAGCAGCCCGTACTTAAAAAAGAACACTGAAGCTTTCTTT
abundance: many
j_gene: TRBJ1-1
v_gene: TRBV11-2
d_gene: -

CDR3aa: CASSQEVGRQLFF
CDR3nt: TGTGCCAGCAGCCAAGAAGTAGGCAGGCAGCTGTTTTTT
abundance: -
j_gene: TRBJ2-2
v_gene: TRBV4-2
d_gene: -

CDR3aa: CASSRRQGEAYEQYF
CDR3nt: TGTGCCAGCAGCCGGAGACAGGGTGAGGCCTACGAGCAGTACTTC
abundance: -
j_gene: TRBJ2-7
v_gene: TRBV9
d_gene: TRBD1

CDR3aa: CASSYKGVGGNTIYF
CDR3nt: TGTGCCAGCAGTTACAAGGGAGTTGGTGGAAACACCATATATTTT
abundance: few
j_gene: TRBJ1-3
v_gene: TRBV6-5
d_gene: -

CDR3aa: CASSVGLAGVYEQYF
CDR3nt: TGTGCCAGCAGCGTAGGACTAGCGGGGGTTTACGAGCAGTACTTC
abundance: many
j_gene: TRBJ2-7
v_gene: TRBV9
d_gene: TRBD2

CDR3aa: CASRPGQDDQPQHF
CDR3nt: TGTGCCAGCAGACCGGGACAGGACGATCAGCCCCAGCATTTT
abundance: many
j_gene: TRBJ1-5
v_gene: TRBV6-4
d_gene: TRBD1

CDR3aa: CASSVHRDGESYEQYF
CDR3nt: TGTGCCAGCAGTGTCCATAGAGACGGCGAATCCTACGAGCAGTACTTC
abundance: few
j_gene: TRBJ2-7
v_gene: TRBV2
d_gene: -

CDR3aa: CASSAGRGTYNEQFF
CDR3nt: TGTGCCAGCAGCGCGGGCCGGGGGACCTACAATGAGCAGTTCTTC
abundance: -
j_gene: TRBJ2-1
v_gene: TRBV7-7
d_gene: -

CDR3aa: CASSSPTGPDTQYF
CDR3nt: TGTGCCAGCAGTTCACCGACAGGGCCAGATACGCAGTATTTT
abundance: many
j_gene: TRBJ2-3
v_gene: TRBV28
d_gene: TRBD1

CDR3aa: CASSVGGGGGAEGYTF
CDR3nt: TGTGCCAGCAGCGTAGGAGGAGGGGGGGGCGCGGAAGGCTACACCTTC
abundance: -
j_gene: TRBJ1-2
v_gene: TRBV9
d_gene: -

CDR3aa: CASSLGGTNYGYTF
CDR3nt: TGTGCCAGCAGCTTAGGAGGCACTAACTATGGCTACACCTTC
abundance: -
j_gene: TRBJ1-2
v_gene: TRBV7-2
d_gene: -

CDR3aa: CASSPTGSNQPQHF
CDR3nt: TGTGCCAGCAGCCCGACAGGGAGCAATCAGCCCCAGCATTTT
abundance: many
j_gene: TRBJ1-5
v_gene: TRBV5-1
d_gene: TRBD1

CDR3aa: CASSLWALSPGQGNTGELFF
CDR3nt: TGTGCCAGCAGCCTGTGGGCCTTATCTCCGGGACAGGGAAACACCGGGGAGCTGTTTTTT
abundance: few
j_gene: TRBJ2-2
v_gene: TRBV4-2
d_gene: TRBD1